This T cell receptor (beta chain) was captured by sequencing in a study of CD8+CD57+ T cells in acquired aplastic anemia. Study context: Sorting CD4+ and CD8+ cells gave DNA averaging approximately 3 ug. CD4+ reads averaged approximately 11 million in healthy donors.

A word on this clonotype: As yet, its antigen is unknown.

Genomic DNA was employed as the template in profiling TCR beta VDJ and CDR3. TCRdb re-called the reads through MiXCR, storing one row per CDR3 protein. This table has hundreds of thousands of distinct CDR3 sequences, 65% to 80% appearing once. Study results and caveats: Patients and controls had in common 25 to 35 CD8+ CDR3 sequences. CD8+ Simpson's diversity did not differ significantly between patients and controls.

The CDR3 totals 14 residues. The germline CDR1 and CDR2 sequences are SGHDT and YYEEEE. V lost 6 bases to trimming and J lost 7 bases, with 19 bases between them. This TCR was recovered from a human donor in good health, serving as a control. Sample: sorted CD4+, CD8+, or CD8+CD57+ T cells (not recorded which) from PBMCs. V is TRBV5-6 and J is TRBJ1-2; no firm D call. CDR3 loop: CASKREPYSSGYTF. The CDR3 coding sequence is TGTGCCAGCAAACGAGAGCCATACAGTTCTGGCTACACCTTC.